This is a list of T cell receptor beta chains from one sample in a study of T cell responses to AZD1222 COVID-19 vaccine. Data came from immunoSEQ multiplex PCR; TCRdb stores just in-frame clones and leaves some out. The data hold roughly 150,000 clones, with 90% observed a single time. The sample was peripheral blood, taken 28 days after the second AZD1222 dose. The receptor set was obtained from an adult who received the AZD1222 COVID-19 vaccine. The CDR3 runs from the conserved cysteine through the conserved F or W. A D gene is named only where the DNA matches it firmly.

d_gene: .
len: 13
j_gene: TRBJ1-5
v_gene: TRBV18
CDR3aa: CASSPDRNQPQHF

d_gene: TRBD2
len: 12
j_gene: TRBJ2-1
v_gene: TRBV27
CDR3aa: CASMRGGNEQFF

d_gene: TRBD2
len: 17
j_gene: TRBJ2-7
v_gene: TRBV6-6
CDR3aa: CASSRTSGGAVGYEQYF

d_gene: .
len: 14
j_gene: TRBJ2-5
v_gene: TRBV6-5
CDR3aa: CASSFGTGQETQYF

d_gene: TRBD1
len: 14
j_gene: TRBJ1-4
v_gene: TRBV28
CDR3aa: CASARQGQDEKLFF

d_gene: .
len: 12
j_gene: TRBJ2-7
v_gene: TRBV28
CDR3aa: CASSLNSYEQYF

d_gene: .
len: 15
j_gene: TRBJ1-4
v_gene: TRBV6-5
CDR3aa: CASSLGRVTNEKLFF

d_gene: TRBD2
len: 13
j_gene: TRBJ2-2
v_gene: TRBV7-2
CDR3aa: CASSFKREGELFF

d_gene: .
len: 15
j_gene: TRBJ1-4
v_gene: TRBV28
CDR3aa: CASSPPGRGGEKLFF

d_gene: .
len: 12
j_gene: TRBJ1-5
v_gene: TRBV28
CDR3aa: CASSSGMEPQHF

d_gene: .
len: 15
j_gene: TRBJ2-7
v_gene: TRBV27
CDR3aa: CASSSTGLLSYEQYF